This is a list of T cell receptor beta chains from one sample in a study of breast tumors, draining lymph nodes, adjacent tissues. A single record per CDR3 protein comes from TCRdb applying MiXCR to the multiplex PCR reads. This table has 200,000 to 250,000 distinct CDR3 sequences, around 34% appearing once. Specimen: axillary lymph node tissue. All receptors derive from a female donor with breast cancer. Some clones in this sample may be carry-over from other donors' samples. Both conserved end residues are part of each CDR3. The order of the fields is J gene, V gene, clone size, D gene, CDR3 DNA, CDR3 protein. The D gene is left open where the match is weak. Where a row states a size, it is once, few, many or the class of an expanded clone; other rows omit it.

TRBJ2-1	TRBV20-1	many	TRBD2	TGCAGTGCTAGAGATCAACTAGCGGGAGTTACCTCCTACAATGAGCAGTTCTTC	CSARDQLAGVTSYNEQFF
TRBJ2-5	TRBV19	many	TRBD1	TGTGCCAGTAGTATCCCGGGACAGAGGAGAGAGACCCAGTACTTC	CASSIPGQRRETQYF
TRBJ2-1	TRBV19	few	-	TGTGCCAGTAGTATTGAGGGAACCTACAATGAGCAGTTCTTC	CASSIEGTYNEQFF
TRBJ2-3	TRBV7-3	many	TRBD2	TGTGCCAGCAGCTTAGGTCCGGGACTAGCGGGAGACGAAGATACGCAGTATTTT	CASSLGPGLAGDEDTQYF
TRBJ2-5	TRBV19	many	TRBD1	TGTGCCAGTAGAAGACAGGGGAAAGAGACCCAGTACTTC	CASRRQGKETQYF
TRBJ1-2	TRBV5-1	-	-	TGCGCCAGCCTACAGAGCGCGGGGGGGCGCTTATTGGGCTACACCTTC	CASLQSAGGRLLGYTF
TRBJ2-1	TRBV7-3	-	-	TGTGCCAGCAGTGGGACTCTTCTGGACAATGAGCAGTTCTTC	CASSGTLLDNEQFF
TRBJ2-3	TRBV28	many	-	TGTGCCAGCAGGGGACTCGTAGGATATGGCACAGATACGCAGTATTTT	CASRGLVGYGTDTQYF
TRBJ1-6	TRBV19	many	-	TGTGCCAGTAGGGACGGTGCTAGCTCCTATAATTCACCCCTCCACTTT	CASRDGASSYNSPLHF
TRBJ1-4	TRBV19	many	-	TGTGCCAGTAGTAGAGCCCGAGGTGAAAAACTGTTTTTT	CASSRARGEKLFF
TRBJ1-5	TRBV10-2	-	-	TGCGCCAGTAACCGGGCCATCAATCAGCCCCAGCATTTT	CASNRAINQPQHF
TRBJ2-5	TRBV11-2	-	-	TGTGCCAGCAGCTTGGGGACGGGGGCGGGGGAGACCCAGTACTTC	CASSLGTGAGETQYF
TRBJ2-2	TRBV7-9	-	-	TGTGCCAGCAGCGCGTCAGGGGCCGGGGAGCTGTTTTTT	CASSASGAGELFF
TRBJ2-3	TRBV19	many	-	TGTGCCAGTAGTATCGTGCCTCACCACACAGATACGCAGTATTTT	CASSIVPHHTDTQYF
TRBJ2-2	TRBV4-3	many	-	TGCGCCAGCAGCCAAGATCCCCAGGAGATCACCGGGGAGCTGTTTTTT	CASSQDPQEITGELFF
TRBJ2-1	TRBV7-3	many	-	TGTGCCAGCAGCTCAGACTCCAATGAGCAGTTCTTC	CASSSDSNEQFF
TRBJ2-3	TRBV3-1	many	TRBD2	TGTGCCAGCAGCCGGACTAGGTTTGATACGCAGTATTTT	CASSRTRFDTQYF
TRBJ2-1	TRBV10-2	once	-	TGCGCCAGCAGTGAGGAGCGGGAGCAGTTCTTC	CASSEEREQFF
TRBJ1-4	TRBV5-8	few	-	TGTGCCAGCAGCTTGCGAGGGGAAAAACTGTTTTTT	CASSLRGEKLFF
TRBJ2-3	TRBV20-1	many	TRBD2	TGCAGTGCTAGGTTCCCTAGCGGGAACACAGATACGCAGTATTTT	CSARFPSGNTDTQYF
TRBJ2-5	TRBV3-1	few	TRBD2	TGTGCCAGCAGCCAAGAAGGGGTGAGTGGACTAGCCCCTCTAAGGACCCAGTACTTC	CASSQEGVSGLAPLRTQYF
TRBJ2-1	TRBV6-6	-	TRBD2	TGTGCCACTGGAGCGGGACTTTACAATGAGCAGTTCTTC	CATGAGLYNEQFF
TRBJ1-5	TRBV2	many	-	TGTGCCAGCAGTTTAGGGCAATTTCAGCCCCAGCATTTT	CASSLGQFQPQHF
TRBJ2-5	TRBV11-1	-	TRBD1	TGTGCCAGCAGCGTGGACAGGGGGCAGGAGACCCAGTACTTC	CASSVDRGQETQYF
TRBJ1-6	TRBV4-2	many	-	TGTGCCAGCAGCCCAGCCAGGAGGCGTCCCCTCCACTTT	CASSPARRRPLHF
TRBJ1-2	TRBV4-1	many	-	TGCGCCAGCAGCCCGAGCCCAGGTAACTATGGCTACACCTTC	CASSPSPGNYGYTF
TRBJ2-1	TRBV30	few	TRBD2	TGTGCCTGGAGAACTAGCGGAGTTATGTACAATGAGCAGTTCTTC	CAWRTSGVMYNEQFF
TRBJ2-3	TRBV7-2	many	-	TGTGCCAGCAGCCGCCTTAGCGGCCTCACAGATACGCAGTATTTT	CASSRLSGLTDTQYF
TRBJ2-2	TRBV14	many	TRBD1	TGTGCCAGCAGGCGGACAGGGTCCACCGGGGAGCTGTTTTTT	CASRRTGSTGELFF